A selection of T cell receptor beta chains follows, all from one sample in a study of blood T cell repertoires in COVID-19. The repertoire was sequenced with immunoSEQ multiplex PCR; TCRdb's copy has only in-frame clones and lacks some. The profile covers 50,000 to 65,000 clones, with 72% appearing a single time and 4% to 5.5% taken by the ten largest. The sample comprised peripheral blood. The origin of the receptors is a woman aged 70-85 years with COVID-19, enrolled during active disease. Each CDR3 is given with its conserved first and last residue. The D gene is left open where the match is weak. Size is stated for part of the rows, as once, few or many counts, or as a class when the clone is expanded.

d_gene,v_gene,abundance,j_gene,CDR3aa,CDR3nt
-,TRBV5-6,-,TRBJ1-2,CASSLDAYGYTF,TGTGCCAGCAGCTTGGACGCGTATGGCTACACCTTC
TRBD1,TRBV10-3,-,TRBJ1-1,CAIGQGLTEAFF,TGTGCCATCGGACAGGGACTCACTGAAGCTTTCTTT
TRBD2,TRBV2,-,TRBJ2-3,CANNPGLGTDTQYF,TGTGCCAACAACCCGGGACTAGGCACAGATACGCAGTATTTT
TRBD1,TRBV9,few,TRBJ2-7,CASSAQIQGAHYEQYF,TGTGCCAGCAGCGCCCAGATTCAGGGGGCCCACTACGAGCAGTACTTC
TRBD1,TRBV19,-,TRBJ1-6,CASSTGQGEPLHF,TGTGCCAGTAGTACGGGACAGGGGGAACCCCTCCACTTT
-,TRBV19,-,TRBJ2-2,CASSEGAGELFF,TGTGCCAGTAGTGAAGGGGCCGGGGAGCTGTTTTTT
TRBD1,TRBV7-2,-,TRBJ1-5,CASSPLTGVPNQPQHF,TGTGCCAGCAGCCCATTGACAGGGGTCCCCAATCAGCCCCAGCATTTT
-,TRBV18,-,TRBJ2-3,CASSFIGDTQYF,TGTGCCAGCTCATTTATCGGGGATACGCAGTATTTT
-,TRBV6-5,once,TRBJ1-6,CASRSTGTNSPLHF,TGTGCCAGCCGCTCGACGGGGACAAATTCACCCCTCCACTTT
-,TRBV19,-,TRBJ1-4,CASQSRGGGNEKLFF,TGTGCCAGCCAGAGCCGGGGGGGCGGGAATGAAAAACTGTTTTTT
TRBD2,TRBV19,-,TRBJ2-3,CASSMGLVSTDTQYF,TGTGCCAGTAGTATGGGACTAGTAAGCACAGATACGCAGTATTTT
-,TRBV27,-,TRBJ2-2,CASSPIASLVTGELFF,TGTGCCAGCAGTCCCATAGCAAGTCTAGTCACCGGGGAGCTGTTTTTT
TRBD2,TRBV2,few,TRBJ2-1,CASSQAGGPGNEQFF,TGTGCCAGCAGTCAAGCGGGGGGGCCGGGGAATGAGCAGTTCTTC
-,TRBV10-3,-,TRBJ2-1,CAIRTDGSYNEQFF,TGTGCCATCAGGACGGACGGGAGCTACAATGAGCAGTTCTTC
-,TRBV11-2,-,TRBJ2-3,CASSPEADTQYF,TGTGCCAGCAGCCCGGAGGCAGATACGCAGTATTTT
-,TRBV6-2/TRBV6-3,few,TRBJ2-7,CASSRGLYEQYF,TGTGCCAGCAGTAGGGGACTTTACGAGCAGTACTTC
-,TRBV7-9,-,TRBJ2-1,CASSLVLEQFF,TGTGCCAGCAGCTTAGTTCTTGAGCAGTTCTTC
-,TRBV5-1,-,TRBJ1-2,CASSLGLDTYGYTF,TGCGCCAGCAGCTTAGGATTGGACACCTATGGCTACACCTTC
TRBD2,TRBV29-1,-,TRBJ2-1,CSVEDRGTSGTHEQFF,TGCAGCGTTGAAGATCGGGGGACTAGCGGGACGCATGAGCAGTTCTTC
-,TRBV27,-,TRBJ1-4,CASSNPQGREEKLFF,TGTGCCAGCAGCAATCCTCAGGGGAGGGAGGAAAAACTGTTTTTT
-,TRBV18,many,TRBJ1-1,CASSLGVATANTEAFF,TGTGCCAGCTCATTGGGTGTCGCGACAGCGAACACTGAAGCTTTCTTT
TRBD1,TRBV5-1,few,TRBJ2-1,CASSDGTASTDEQFF,TGCGCCAGCAGCGACGGGACAGCGTCTACAGATGAGCAGTTCTTC
TRBD1,TRBV5-6,-,TRBJ1-2,CASSMTGTGGYTF,TGTGCCAGCAGCATGACAGGGACGGGAGGCTACACCTTC
TRBD1,TRBV4-3,-,TRBJ1-2,CASSQFRGNYGYTF,TGCGCCAGCAGCCAATTCAGGGGGAACTATGGCTACACCTTC
TRBD1,TRBV6-2/TRBV6-3,few,TRBJ1-5,CASSGQAGQPQHF,TGTGCCAGCAGCGGACAGGCGGGTCAGCCCCAGCATTTT
-,TRBV11-2,-,TRBJ2-5,CASSPKETQYF,TGTGCCAGCAGCCCCAAAGAGACCCAGTACTTC
TRBD1,TRBV5-4,few,TRBJ1-1,CASSLAPGGGEAFF,TGTGCCAGCAGCTTGGCTCCAGGGGGAGGTGAAGCTTTCTTT
TRBD2,TRBV9,-,TRBJ2-1,CASSVGAGLARSSYNEQFF,TGTGCCAGCAGCGTAGGAGCGGGACTAGCGCGTAGCTCCTACAATGAGCAGTTCTTC
-,TRBV7-2,-,TRBJ1-2,CASTLGGLSGYTF,TGTGCCAGCACCCTGGGGGGGCTCAGCGGCTACACCTTC
-,TRBV29-1,-,TRBJ1-2,CSVEEPANYGYTF,TGCAGCGTTGAAGAGCCGGCTAACTATGGCTACACCTTC
TRBD1,TRBV7-9,-,TRBJ1-1,CASSLAAQGAEAFF,TGTGCCAGCAGCTTAGCGGCGCAGGGGGCTGAAGCTTTCTTT
TRBD2,TRBV19,-,TRBJ2-4,CASSRTSGRAGKNIQYF,TGTGCCAGTAGTAGGACTAGCGGGAGGGCTGGGAAAAACATTCAGTACTTC
TRBD2,TRBV13,-,TRBJ2-1,CASSLGPTSGDEQFF,TGTGCCAGCAGCTTAGGTCCGACTAGCGGCGATGAGCAGTTCTTC
TRBD1,TRBV5-6,few,TRBJ1-2,CASSWDRDGYTF,TGTGCCAGCAGCTGGGACAGGGATGGCTACACCTTC
TRBD2,TRBV24-1,-,TRBJ2-5,CATSDPGEERGPGETQYF,TGTGCCACCAGTGATCCGGGGGAGGAGCGGGGGCCTGGGGAGACCCAGTACTTC
TRBD1,TRBV15,once,TRBJ1-5,CATSRDTGGQPQHF,TGTGCCACCAGCAGAGATACAGGGGGTCAGCCCCAGCATTTT
TRBD1,TRBV4-1,-,TRBJ1-4,CASSQGTGGGPNEKLFF,TGCGCCAGCAGCCAAGGGACAGGGGGGGGACCTAATGAAAAACTGTTTTTT
TRBD1,TRBV7-8,-,TRBJ1-5,CASSFQGAQPQHF,TGTGCCAGCAGCTTCCAGGGGGCCCAGCCCCAGCATTTT
TRBD2,TRBV5-1,few,TRBJ2-5,CASSLGTSGQETQYF,TGCGCCAGCAGCTTGGGGACTAGCGGACAAGAGACCCAGTACTTC
-,TRBV19,-,TRBJ1-1,CASSLPGSPSEAFF,TGTGCCAGTAGTCTCCCGGGGAGCCCTTCTGAAGCTTTCTTT
-,TRBV7-8,-,TRBJ1-5,CASSLGPGSNQPQHF,TGTGCCAGCAGCCTGGGCCCTGGGAGCAATCAGCCCCAGCATTTT
TRBD2,TRBV7-3,once,TRBJ2-3,CASSPNSGGVADTQYF,TGTGCCAGCAGCCCGAATAGCGGGGGCGTAGCAGATACGCAGTATTTT
-,TRBV3-1/TRBV3-2,-,TRBJ2-1,CASSPDWDEQFF,TGTGCCAGCAGCCCGGACTGGGATGAGCAGTTCTTC
TRBD1,TRBV7-2,-,TRBJ2-3,CASSFDRGRRSTDTQYF,TGTGCCAGCAGCTTTGACAGGGGACGGAGAAGCACAGATACGCAGTATTTT
TRBD1,TRBV19,-,TRBJ1-4,CASREGQGYNEKLFF,TGTGCCAGTAGGGAAGGACAGGGCTATAATGAAAAACTGTTTTTT
-,TRBV13,few,TRBJ2-1,CASSPLSSRSYNEQFF,TGTGCCAGCAGCCCCCTCTCTTCTCGCTCCTACAATGAGCAGTTCTTC
-,TRBV7-8,-,TRBJ2-5,CASSLEGQAQETQYF,TGTGCCAGCAGCTTAGAGGGGCAGGCCCAAGAGACCCAGTACTTC
-,TRBV19,-,TRBJ2-5,CASSTPEGAPETQYF,TGTGCCAGTAGTACCCCGGAGGGGGCCCCAGAGACCCAGTACTTC
TRBD1,TRBV28,-,TRBJ1-1,CASSPSQDRTGYLGGEAFF,TGTGCCAGCAGTCCCTCCCAAGACAGGACAGGTTACCTTGGAGGTGAAGCTTTCTTT
TRBD1,TRBV10-3,-,TRBJ2-5,CAISEGTGAETQYF,TGTGCCATCAGTGAGGGGACAGGTGCAGAGACCCAGTACTTC
TRBD1,TRBV11-1,-,TRBJ2-7,CASSLAPGQVTYEQYF,TGTGCCAGCAGCTTAGCGCCGGGACAGGTGACCTACGAGCAGTACTTC
-,TRBV6-2/TRBV6-3,many,TRBJ1-2,CASSSSSYGYTF,TGTGCCAGCAGTTCGTCTTCTTATGGCTACACCTTC
TRBD2,TRBV5-6,few,TRBJ2-5,CASSPGLGGETQYF,TGTGCCAGCAGTCCGGGACTGGGGGGGGAGACCCAGTACTTC
TRBD2,TRBV29-1,-,TRBJ2-1,CSVVPGGINEQFF,TGCAGCGTTGTTCCGGGAGGTATCAATGAGCAGTTCTTC
-,TRBV10-3,-,TRBJ1-1,CAISESGAEAFF,TGTGCCATCAGTGAGTCCGGGGCTGAAGCTTTCTTT
TRBD1,TRBV5-6,-,TRBJ1-1,CASSRGTGGAEAFF,TGTGCCAGCAGCCGCGGGACAGGGGGCGCTGAAGCTTTCTTT